This is a list of T cell receptor beta chains from one sample in a study of blood T cell repertoires in COVID-19. Sequenced by immunoSEQ multiplex PCR; TCRdb stores in-frame clones only, minus some. The top ten clones hold 9.5% to 12% of a sample with 250,000 to 300,000 clones, 70% to 90% of them seen once. Source material: peripheral blood. The receptors shown here come from an older woman with acute or convalescent COVID-19. Each CDR3 is given with its conserved first and last residue.

CDR3 protein	CDR3 length	J gene	V gene
CASSPQAGGRDTQYF	15	TRBJ2-3	TRBV5-1
CASNPPTGLRNTEAFF	16	TRBJ1-1	TRBV7-9
CASSLGGGQPQHF	13	TRBJ1-5	TRBV7-9
CASRPTGENTIYF	13	TRBJ1-3	TRBV6-5
CASSGPSGYNEQFF	14	TRBJ2-1	TRBV2
CASSTGTGDQPQHF	14	TRBJ1-5	TRBV5-1
CASSGGDRAQPQHF	14	TRBJ1-5	TRBV18
CASSPGPSYGYTF	13	TRBJ1-2	TRBV5-4
CASVPGQPNYGYTF	14	TRBJ1-2	TRBV6-6
CASSFPSGSYYEQYF	15	TRBJ2-7	TRBV5-4
CASSAAWGDYGYTF	14	TRBJ1-2	TRBV28
CASSFIQGRGPEAFF	15	TRBJ1-1	TRBV11-1
CASSGRQGLTKNIQYF	16	TRBJ2-4	TRBV6-4
CASSLRQGSSGNTIYF	16	TRBJ1-3	TRBV2
CASSYEGTEAFF	12	TRBJ1-1	TRBV6-5
CASSPFPFRGQGYTF	15	TRBJ1-2	TRBV14
CASSGTPQRETQYF	14	TRBJ2-5	TRBV10-2
CASSRQETNTEAFF	14	TRBJ1-1	TRBV18
CASSWTGGSLAPLHF	15	TRBJ1-6	TRBV7-2
CASRDQGTLNTEAFF	15	TRBJ1-1	TRBV5-1
CASSVGQPRAEQYF	14	TRBJ2-7	TRBV19
CASSDTYTEAFF	12	TRBJ1-1	TRBV3-1/TRBV3-2
CASSRTGGSYEQYF	14	TRBJ2-7	TRBV7-8
CASSSDSDYEQYF	13	TRBJ2-7	TRBV5-1
CASSDGQGLNTEAFF	15	TRBJ1-1	TRBV7-9
CASGQTTTGAPNEQFF	16	TRBJ2-1	TRBV12-5
CASRRLAGGRETQYF	15	TRBJ2-5	TRBV7-7